This T cell receptor (beta chain) appears in the sequencing data of a study of PD-1 blockade in mismatch repair-deficient tumors. Germline V CDR1 and CDR2: LNHNV, YYDKDF (reference sequence). Trimming removed 5 bases from V and 2 bases from J; junction bases left unmatched: 3. The CDR3 length is 15 residues. Libraries were prepared by immunoSEQ multiplex PCR; TCRdb keeps only in-frame clonotypes and omits some of them. The sample lists about 68,000 clones, about 78% seen once, with approximately 5% in the top ten. The TCR-sequenced patients were a few responders to pembrolizumab. This TCR came from an adult with mismatch repair-deficient cancer. The chain employs TRBV15 and TRBJ2-1; 10 nucleotides align to TRBD2. The material was peripheral blood, obtained 2 weeks after starting pembrolizumab. The CDR3 reads CATSLLAGAYNEQFF. CDR3 coding DNA: TGTGCCACCAGCCTCCTAGCGGGAGCCTACAATGAGCAGTTCTTC.